These 5 T cell receptor beta chains originate from one sample sequenced in a study of blood T cell repertoires in COVID-19. Clones were sequenced by immunoSEQ multiplex PCR, and TCRdb holds only the in-frame ones, with some missing. The table records tens of thousands of clones, less than 90% of them present only once. The sample was peripheral blood. The receptors stem from a human donor with acute or convalescent COVID-19. The donor label of this sample is uncertain.

The count of this clone is one. CDR3 nucleotides: TGTGCCAGCAGCTTAGGGGCGACAGCCTACTATGGCTACACCTTC. Amino acids: CASSLGATAYYGYTF. The chain is built from TRBV7-9 and TRBJ1-2; D is perhaps TRBD1 (5 bases). Trimming left V 1 base short and J 3 bases short, with 12 bases between. The CDR3 runs 15 residues. Germline V gene lookup returns CDR1 SEHNR and CDR2 FQNEAQ (reference sequence).

The chain carries TRBV27 and TRBJ1-5, with a tentative D call TRBD1 (6 bases). This CDR3 has 14 residues. The germline CDR1 and CDR2 sequences are MNHEY and SMNVEV (reference sequence). V was cut by 6 bases and J by 5 bases, with 14 bases left in between. The CDR3 nucleotides are TGTGCCAGCAGCCTGGACAGTCAATATCAGCCCCAGCATTTT. Protein product: CASSLDSQYQPQHF.

The genes are TRBV10-1 and TRBJ2-2, with 11 positions matching TRBD2. CDR1 and CDR2 from the germline V gene are WNHNN and SYGVQD (reference sequence). Losses at the gene ends were 3 bases for V and 4 bases for J; bases not matched to a gene: 22. CDR3 length equals 22 residues. CDR3 in DNA: TGCGCCAGCAGTGACCCTAGCGGGAGGCTAATCAGCTGGGACCAATGCACCGGGGAGCTGTTTTTT. Protein: CASSDPSGRLISWDQCTGELFF.

The J gene is TRBJ1-1, the V gene TRBV11-3; a weak D match, TRBD1 (5 bases). The CDR3 extends over 13 amino acids. Deletions cut 6 bases from V and 8 bases from J, with 16 bases between. The germline CDR1 and CDR2 sequences are SGHNT and YENEEA. The CDR3 region has the DNA TGTGCCAGCAGTCTAGACGGCGGGACCGAAGCTTTCTTT. This sequence encodes CASSLDGGTEAFF.

V is TRBV9 and J is TRBJ2-1; the D is unclear. The CDR3 is 12 amino acids. In germline, CDR1 is SGDLS, CDR2 YYNGEE. The V end lost 4 bases, the J end lost 6 bases, and 8 bases lay between the germline ends. In DNA form, the CDR3 reads TGTGCCAGCAGCCCGGTTTTCAATGAGCAGTTCTTC. Residues: CASSPVFNEQFF. Complete variable domain (other parts from reference TRBV9 and TRBJ2-1): DSGVTQTPKHLITATGQRVTLRCSPRSGDLSVYWYQQSLDQGLQFLIQYYNGEERAKGNILERFSAQQFPDLHSELNLSSLELGDSALYFCASSPVFNEQFFGPGTRLTVL.